This TCR beta chain was observed in a study of blood T cell repertoires in COVID-19. The assay was immunoSEQ multiplex PCR, and TCRdb's table has in-frame clones only and misses some. The sample carries about 150,000 clones, approximately 84% recorded once. The trim removed 1 base at V and 4 bases at J, leaving 5 bases unmatched. The CDR3 runs to 16 residues. Germline V CDR1 and CDR2: SGDLS, YYNGEE. Material for sequencing was peripheral blood. The rearrangement joins TRBV9 to TRBJ2-2, with 9 bases that match TRBD2. The source of this sequence is a man between 65 and 85 years old with acute or convalescent COVID-19. The CDR3 nucleotides are TGTGCCAGCAGCGTAATGGCTAGCGGGATCACCGGGGAGCTGTTTTTT. It codes for CASSVMASGITGELFF.